This is a list of T cell receptor beta chains from one sample in a study of naive and memory T cell subsets. TCRdb processed the UMI-ligation and nested PCR reads anew with MiXCR; each CDR3 protein has one entry. The sample holds 150,000 or so distinct CDR3 sequences, approximately 15% seen once. Sequenced material: naive CD4+ T cells from blood. These receptors all come from a human donor in good health. The CDR3 runs from the conserved cysteine through the conserved F or W. The D gene is left open where the match is weak. Clone sizes are given selectively: once, few, many, or a class where the clone is expanded.

d_gene	v_gene	j_gene	len	abundance	CDR3nt	CDR3aa
NA	TRBV24-1	TRBJ2-3	13	few	TGTGCCACCAGTGAACAGAACACAGATACGCAGTATTTT	CATSEQNTDTQYF
NA	TRBV5-1	TRBJ1-1	12	NA	TGCGCCAGCAGCTTCGGTGAGGGGGAGGCTTTCTTT	CASSFGEGEAFF
NA	TRBV19	TRBJ1-1	12	NA	TGTGCCAGTAGGGGCATGGACACTGAAGCTTTCTTT	CASRGMDTEAFF
TRBD1	TRBV9	TRBJ2-5	15	NA	TGTGCCAGCAGCGTACAGGGGGCTAGCTTTGAGACCCAGTACTTC	CASSVQGASFETQYF
TRBD2	TRBV20-1	TRBJ2-1	15	few	TGCAGTGCTAGGGGCGGGACTAGCACCGACAATGAGCAGTTCTTC	CSARGGTSTDNEQFF
NA	TRBV11-2	TRBJ1-1	15	few	TGTGCCAGCAGCTTTGGGCTTGGTTCGGGGACTGAAGCTTTCTTT	CASSFGLGSGTEAFF
TRBD1	TRBV20-1	TRBJ1-1	14	NA	TGCAGTGCTAGAGAGACAGGGGGCGGGCTTGAAGCTTTCTTT	CSARETGGGLEAFF
NA	TRBV24-1	TRBJ2-2	16	NA	TGTGCCACCAGTGACGGACAGAGACGAAACACCGGGGAGCTGTTTTTT	CATSDGQRRNTGELFF
NA	TRBV12-3/TRBV12-4	TRBJ1-2	13	NA	TGTGCCAGCAGCCCCGACGGTACAAGTGGCTACACCTTC	CASSPDGTSGYTF
TRBD1	TRBV5-1	TRBJ2-7	13	many	TGCGCCAGCAGCCCGGACAGGGGTGAAGAGCAGTACTTC	CASSPDRGEEQYF
NA	TRBV20-1	TRBJ1-2	16	once	TGCAGTGCCTTAGCCCCTGGGAATACAGAATATTATGGCCACACCTTC	CSALAPGNTEYYGHTF
TRBD2	TRBV23-1	TRBJ2-2	17	NA	TGCGCCAGCAGTCAATCGTGGGGGGGATGTCGCACCGGGGAGCTGTTTTTT	CASSQSWGGCRTGELFF
TRBD1	TRBV28	TRBJ2-7	14	NA	TGTGCCAGCAGTGCCCCGGACAGGGATCACGAGCAGTACTTC	CASSAPDRDHEQYF
TRBD2	TRBV25-1	TRBJ2-7	15	few	TGTGCCAGCAGTGATTTCGAGGGACTAGGATACGAGCAGTACTTC	CASSDFEGLGYEQYF
NA	TRBV12-3/TRBV12-4	TRBJ2-1	16	few	TGTGCCAGCAGTCCCCCTCAGCTTACCTTCTACAATGAGCAGTTCTTC	CASSPPQLTFYNEQFF
TRBD1	TRBV4-1	TRBJ1-5	20	many	TGCGCCAGCAGCCAAGTTTGGACAGGATACCCGATCCAAAGCAATCAGCCCCAGCATTTT	CASSQVWTGYPIQSNQPQHF
NA	TRBV29-1	TRBJ2-1	15	few	TGCAGCGTCTGGGGGGGACCCAGGGGCTACAATGAGCAGTTCTTC	CSVWGGPRGYNEQFF
NA	TRBV18	TRBJ2-3	17	NA	TGTGCCAGCTCACCATTCCCCGGGACCTCAAGCACAGATACGCAGTATTTT	CASSPFPGTSSTDTQYF
NA	TRBV24-1	TRBJ2-5	19	many	TGTGCCGCAAGCCGTGGGGCCGGCCCTCAAGGACAGAAACAAGAGACCCAGTACTTC	CAASRGAGPQGQKQETQYF
NA	TRBV6-5	TRBJ2-7	16	NA	TGTGCCAGCAGTTACGGAGGGCAGGGTTTTGCCTACGAGCAGTACTTC	CASSYGGQGFAYEQYF
NA	TRBV4-3	TRBJ2-3	15	NA	TGCGCCAGCAGCTACTCTAGCAGCATGACAGATACGCAGTATTTT	CASSYSSSMTDTQYF
NA	TRBV27	TRBJ2-1	13	few	TGTGCCAGCAGTTTAAGGCAGTCTAATGAGCAGTTCTTC	CASSLRQSNEQFF
NA	TRBV7-9	TRBJ2-5	15	NA	TGTGCCAGCAGCTTAGACGTGCGTGCTTCCGGGACCCAGTACTTC	CASSLDVRASGTQYF
TRBD2	TRBV18	TRBJ2-1	18	many	TGTGCCAGCTCACTACTAAGGGCCGGGACTAGCGTATACAATGAGCAGTTCTTC	CASSLLRAGTSVYNEQFF
TRBD2	TRBV5-4	TRBJ2-7	17	NA	TGTGCCAGCAGCTTGGAGTTCGGCGGGAGTAGGTCCTACGAGCAGTACTTC	CASSLEFGGSRSYEQYF
TRBD2	TRBV5-1	TRBJ2-5	13	many	TGCGCCAGCAGCATAGCGGGAGGCGAGACCCAGTACTTC	CASSIAGGETQYF
TRBD1	TRBV29-1	TRBJ1-2	14	many	TGCAGCGATACGGCGGGACAGGGGACCGGTGGCTACACCTTC	CSDTAGQGTGGYTF
NA	TRBV4-1	TRBJ2-5	14	NA	TGCGCCAGCAGCCGAAAGGGGGGGGAAGAGACCCAGTACTTC	CASSRKGGEETQYF
TRBD2	TRBV4-2	TRBJ2-5	13	many	TGTGCCAGCAGCCGGGCGGGAGAAGAGACCCAGTACTTC	CASSRAGEETQYF
NA	TRBV5-1	TRBJ2-3	12	NA	TGCGCCAGCAGCTTCAGTTCAGATACGCAGTATTTT	CASSFSSDTQYF
NA	TRBV7-9	TRBJ2-7	13	few	TGTGCCAGCAGCTTACAACAGGGTTCGGTGCAGTACTTC	CASSLQQGSVQYF
NA	TRBV10-3	TRBJ1-5	15	many	TGTGCCATCAGTGAGTCGGGGCTGGGAAATCAGCCCCAGCATTTT	CAISESGLGNQPQHF
NA	TRBV7-8	TRBJ1-3	16	NA	TGTGCCAGCAGCTTAGAAGGGTATTTCAGTGGAAACACCATATATTTT	CASSLEGYFSGNTIYF
TRBD2	TRBV2	TRBJ2-7	18	few	TGTGCCAGCAGGAAACTAGCGGGAGATTCGCAGAAATCCTACGAGCAGTACTTC	CASRKLAGDSQKSYEQYF
NA	TRBV25-1	TRBJ2-7	13	NA	TGTGCCTGGAGTGACGGGAGCTCCTACGAGCAGTACTTC	CAWSDGSSYEQYF
NA	TRBV29-1	TRBJ1-1	10	many	TGCAGCGTTGAAGAGGTCGTAGCTTTCTTT	CSVEEVVAFF
NA	TRBV24-1	TRBJ2-1	17	few	TGTGCCACCAGTGATGGCATTACAGGGAGCTCCTACAATGAGCAGTTCTTC	CATSDGITGSSYNEQFF
NA	TRBV7-9	TRBJ2-6	13	NA	TGTGCCAGCGGAACAACCGGGGCCAACGTCCTGACTTTC	CASGTTGANVLTF
NA	TRBV4-3	TRBJ2-5	15	NA	TGCGCCAGCAGCCAAGGTCGGGCTTGTCCAGAGACCCAGTACTTC	CASSQGRACPETQYF
NA	TRBV30	TRBJ2-7	16	few	TGTGCCTGGAGTGGAGAAAAAGGACCAGCCCGGGACGAGCAGTACTTC	CAWSGEKGPARDEQYF
TRBD1	TRBV3-1	TRBJ2-3	15	few	TGTGCCAGCAGCGTACGGGACAGGGCCACAGATACGCAGTATTTT	CASSVRDRATDTQYF
NA	TRBV28	TRBJ2-5	17	few	TGTGCCAGCAGTTTATACGGCCAGGGTCGGTACCAAGAGACCCAGTACTTC	CASSLYGQGRYQETQYF
NA	TRBV28	TRBJ1-5	14	once	TGTGCCAGCAGCGACCCCACCGGACATCAGCCCCAGCATTTT	CASSDPTGHQPQHF
TRBD2	TRBV10-3	TRBJ2-2	15	few	TGTGCCATCTCCGGCGGGAGGCAGGACACCGGGGAGCTGTTTTTT	CAISGGRQDTGELFF